Below are 15 T cell receptor beta chains sequenced from a single sample in a study of CD4 T cells in relation to SARS-CoV-2 and coronaviruses. Data came from immunoSEQ multiplex PCR; TCRdb stores just in-frame clones and leaves some out. This sample has about 68,000 clones, with more than 80% found just once. Unexposed donor CD4+ T cells date from 2011-2018, before the COVID-19 pandemic. Material: naive CD4+ T cells from PBMCs. Documented subset: naive CD4+ T cells isolated by negative enrichment. The source is a human donor in good health.

The J gene is TRBJ2-1, the V gene TRBV29-1; TRBD2 aligns across 11 bases. After removal of 7 bases from V and 4 bases from J, the junction contained 12 bases not matched to a gene. The CDR3 is 16 amino acids. Germline loops: CDR1 SQVTM, CDR2 ANQGSEA. CDR3 protein: CSALTSGERSYNEQFF. The DNA of the CDR3 is TGCAGCGCCCTGACTAGCGGGGAGAGGTCTTACAATGAGCAGTTCTTC.

DNA of the CDR3: TGTGCCAGCAGTTTACTTAGGCAGCAGTTCTTC. This codes for CASSLLRQQFF. The V gene is TRBV28, the J gene TRBJ2-1; D remains ambiguous. Trimming shortened V by 2 bases and J by 11 bases, and 7 bases separated the two germline ends. Germline V gene sequence: CDR1 MDHEN, CDR2 SYDVKM. This CDR3 has 11 residues. Together with reference TRBV28 and TRBJ2-1, the CDR3 gives the full variable domain: DVKVTQSSRYLVKRTGEKVFLECVQDMDHENMFWYRQDPGLGLRLIYFSYDVKMKEKGDIPEGYSVSREKKERFSLILESASTNQTSMYLCASSLLRQQFFGPGTRLTVL.

The chain carries TRBV9 and TRBJ2-5, with TRBD1 matching over 8 bases. The junction had 2 bases not matched to a gene; V was cut back by 0 bases and J by 1 base. Germline V gene lookup returns CDR1 SGDLS and CDR2 YYNGEE. The CDR3 contains 15 residues. CDR3 residues: CASSVGGTGQETQYF. The CDR3 DNA follows: TGTGCCAGCAGCGTAGGGGGGACAGGCCAAGAGACCCAGTACTTC.

About this clone: The same CDR3 arises from other DNA sequences in this sample as well. The V and J genes are TRBV3-1 (or the pseudogene TRBV3-2) and TRBJ2-7; D unresolved. V gave up 1 base and J gave up 0 bases, with 1 base separating them. The germline gives CDR1 LGHDT, CDR2 YNNKEL (reference sequence). This CDR3 has 12 amino acids. CDR3 loop: CASSQGSYEQYF. The DNA for the CDR3 is TGTGCCAGCAGCCAAGGCTCCTACGAGCAGTACTTC.

This chain uses TRBV3-1 (or the pseudogene TRBV3-2) with TRBJ2-3; D might be TRBD2 (6 bases). The length of the CDR3 is 15 residues. Trimming shortened V by 4 bases and J by 6 bases, and 17 bases separated the two germline ends. Germline V gene sequence: CDR1 LGHDT, CDR2 YNNKEL (reference sequence). The CDR3 coding sequence is TGTGCCAGCAGCCCTGGGACTGGATATGGGGATACGCAGTATTTT. It specifies CASSPGTGYGDTQYF.

J is TRBJ1-5 and V is TRBV7-9, with D possibly TRBD1 on 6 matching bases. The CDR3 sequence is 17 residues long. V lost 3 bases and J 4 bases, leaving 19 bases between the germline ends. Germline loops: CDR1 SEHNR, CDR2 FQNEAQ (reference sequence). CDR3 in DNA: TGTGCCAGCAGCTTGGGGCAGGGGCCCTTGTGGAATCAGCCCCAGCATTTT. This translates into CASSLGQGPLWNQPQHF.

The genes are TRBV30 and TRBJ1-2; maybe TRBD1 (5 bases). The CDR3 extends over 12 amino acids. V shed 2 bases and J shed 5 bases, with 9 bases lying between them. Per the germline V gene, CDR1 is GTSNPN and CDR2 is SVGIG (reference sequence). The CDR3 DNA reads as TGTGCCTGGAGTCCGCAGGGATATGGCTACACCTTC. Protein: CAWSPQGYGYTF.

The chain's CDR3 is CASSQTFSNQPQHF. The CDR3 DNA reads as TGTGCCAGCAGCCAGACATTTAGCAATCAGCCCCAGCATTTT. The chain joins TRBV7-9 to TRBJ1-5, with D hard to call. The CDR3 extends over 14 amino acids. The germline V and J ends were trimmed by 5 bases and 0 bases, with 8 bases remaining between them. CDR1 and CDR2 (germline): SEHNR, FQNEAQ (reference sequence).

The V and J genes are TRBV19 and TRBJ1-2; the D gene is possibly TRBD1 (5 bases). The CDR3 has 15 residues. Germline V gene lookup returns CDR1 LNHDA and CDR2 SQIVND (reference sequence). The V end was cut by 3 bases, the J end by 4 bases, with 15 bases between. The CDR3 sequence: CASSMRQGAPYGYTF. Written as DNA, the CDR3 is TGTGCCAGTAGTATGCGGCAGGGCGCACCCTATGGCTACACCTTC.

V is TRBV28 and J is TRBJ1-1; TRBD1 aligns across 8 bases. Trimming took 5 bases from V and 7 from J; bases not matched to a gene: 12. The CDR3 loop spans 15 amino acids. The germline CDR1 and CDR2 sequences are MDHEN and SYDVKM. The CDR3 spells CASSPPGLGTGEAFF. CDR3 DNA sequence: TGTGCCAGCAGTCCCCCCGGACTTGGGACAGGTGAAGCTTTCTTT.

The gene calls are TRBV7-3 and TRBJ2-1; 12 bases match TRBD2. Germline loops: CDR1 SGHTA, CDR2 FQGTGA. This CDR3 has 15 residues. V lost 3 bases to trimming and J lost 7 bases; unmatched junction nucleotides: 4. In nucleotides, the CDR3 is TGTGCCAGCAGCTTGACTAGCGGGAGTATAAATGAGCAGTTCTTC. It encodes CASSLTSGSINEQFF.

V and J are TRBV7-7 and TRBJ2-2; the match to TRBD1 covers 8 bases. There are 15 residues in the CDR3. V was clipped by 1 base and J by 4 bases; unmatched bases: 2. In germline, CDR1 is SSHAT, CDR2 FNYEAQ (reference sequence). This CDR3 reads CASSLGGQGTGELFF. The CDR3 coding sequence is TGTGCCAGCAGCTTAGGTGGACAGGGCACCGGGGAGCTGTTTTTT.

The rearrangement links TRBV7-9 to TRBJ2-3; tentatively, D is TRBD1 (7 bases). The germline V and J ends were trimmed by 1 base and 4 bases, with 18 bases remaining between them. This CDR3 comprises 17 residues. The V gene's germline CDR1 is SEHNR and CDR2 FQNEAQ (reference sequence). The CDR3 region has the DNA TGTGCCAGCAGCTTAGGGCCAGGGGGGAATGACGCAGATACGCAGTATTTT. This codes for CASSLGPGGNDADTQYF.

In nucleotides, the CDR3 is TGTGCCACCTCTCAGGCGGACAGCGAGCAAGAGACCCAGTACTTC. Protein sequence: CATSQADSEQETQYF. The chain joins TRBV24-1 to TRBJ2-5; D perhaps matches TRBD1 (6 bases). The V gene's germline CDR1 is KGHDR and CDR2 SFDVKD. The V end lost 9 bases, the J end lost 2 bases, and 18 bases lay between the germline ends. The CDR3 has 15 residues.

V and J are TRBV19 and TRBJ2-7; D ambiguous. This CDR3 comprises 14 residues. V lost 4 bases to trimming and J lost 0 bases, with 10 bases between them. The germline CDR1 and CDR2 sequences are LNHDA and SQIVND (reference sequence). The CDR3 here is CASSRRSDSYEQYF. As DNA, the CDR3 is TGTGCCAGTAGTAGGCGTTCCGACTCCTACGAGCAGTACTTC.